Each of the 10 T cell receptor beta chains below was sequenced from the same sample in a study of STAT5B mutations in CD4+ large granular lymphocyte leukemia. The data were produced by immunoSEQ multiplex PCR, yet TCRdb's version contains in-frame clones alone and is incomplete. The table lists tens of thousands of clones, approximately 69% of them singletons. The specimen sequenced was CD4+ T cells from blood buffy coats. Source of these receptors: a human donor in good health.

The V and J genes are TRBV5-1 and TRBJ1-2; a weak D match, TRBD1 (6 bases). The CDR3 is 14 residues long. V lost 0 bases to trimming and J lost 7 bases, with 13 bases between them. Germline CDR1 is SGHRS and CDR2 is YFSETQ. The CDR3 DNA sequence: TGCGCCAGCAGCTTGGGGACGGGACACGCTGGCTACACCTTC. Its translation: CASSLGTGHAGYTF.

A few counts support this clone. The rearrangement links TRBV7-2 to TRBJ1-6; D perhaps matches TRBD1 (6 bases). The CDR3 is 15 amino acids. Germline-derived CDR1 and CDR2 are SGHTA and FQGNSA. V shed 5 bases and J shed 8 bases, with 16 bases lying between them. CDR3 region: CASSPTVGGHSPLHF. The CDR3 DNA reads TGTGCCAGCAGCCCCACGGTGGGGGGGCATTCACCCCTCCACTTT.

This clone has a single count. The V gene is TRBV25-1, the J gene TRBJ1-2; unclear D gene. The CDR3 sequence is 14 residues long. From germline, CDR1 is MGHDK and CDR2 SYGVNS. V gave up 1 base and J gave up 4 bases, with 10 bases separating them. The CDR3 sequence: CASSELSVGYGYTF. CDR3 DNA: TGTGCCAGCAGTGAATTGAGTGTCGGCTATGGCTACACCTTC.

The chain carries TRBV7-2 and TRBJ1-2, with D hard to call. Trimming took off 2 bases at V and 2 bases at J, with 12 bases between the two ends. CDR1 is SGHTA and CDR2 is FQGNSA in the germline V gene. CDR3 length equals 15 residues. This CDR3 is CASSLRPGPNYGYTF. The CDR3 nucleotides read TGTGCCAGCAGCTTAAGGCCCGGACCCAACTATGGCTACACCTTC.

The rearrangement uses TRBV6-1 and TRBJ1-6; no firm D call. From germline, CDR1 is MNHNS and CDR2 SASEGT. The CDR3 has 13 amino acids. V lost 1 base to trimming and J lost 3 bases, with 1 base between them. The CDR3 DNA follows: TGTGCCAGCAGTGAAGTCTATAATTCACCCCTCCACTTT. The encoded protein is CASSEVYNSPLHF.

V and J are TRBV6-5 and TRBJ1-2, with a tentative D call TRBD1 (6 bases). V was trimmed by 8 bases and J by 8 bases, leaving 21 bases between them. From germline, CDR1 is MNHEY and CDR2 SVGAGI. There are 14 residues in the CDR3. The CDR3 sequence: CASWGGARSGGYTF. As DNA, the CDR3 is TGTGCCAGCTGGGGGGGGGCGAGATCCGGAGGCTACACCTTC.

This clone was counted only a few times. This chain joins TRBV7-9 and TRBJ2-7; TRBD2 might be the D (6 bases). Germline CDR1 SEHNR, CDR2 FQNEAQ (reference sequence). Trimming removed 4 bases from V and 2 bases from J, with 12 bases in between. CDR3 size: 14 residues. In nucleotides, the CDR3 is TGTGCCAGCAGCTCTCCGACTAGAACCTACGAGCAGTACTTC. It is translated as CASSSPTRTYEQYF. The whole variable domain, filled in from reference TRBV7-9 and TRBJ2-7, reads DTGVSQNPRHKITKRGQNVTFRCDPISEHNRLYWYRQTLGQGPEFLTYFQNEAQLEKSRLLSDRFSAERPKGSFSTLEIQRTEQGDSAMYLCASSSPTRTYEQYFGPGTRLTVT.

The gene calls are TRBV29-1 and TRBJ2-5, with D hard to call. The CDR3 is 14 amino acids. Germline V CDR1 and CDR2: SQVTM, ANQGSEA. V lost 4 bases, J lost 0 bases, and 12 bases lay in between. The CDR3 protein is CSVGGSRYQETQYF. The DNA for the CDR3 is TGCAGCGTTGGTGGCAGTAGATACCAAGAGACCCAGTACTTC.

The V and J genes are TRBV7-2 and TRBJ1-5; the D is unclear. Germline values: CDR1 SGHTA, CDR2 FQGNSA. V lost 5 bases to trimming and J lost 6 bases, with 23 bases between them. CDR3 size: 17 residues. Written as DNA, the CDR3 is TGTGCCAGCAGCCCCCTACCGCACCGTCTGGAGGCTCAGCCCCAGCATTTT. This gives the protein CASSPLPHRLEAQPQHF.

The V gene is TRBV2, the J gene TRBJ2-2; TRBD2 aligns across 10 bases. The CDR3 extends over 15 amino acids. Unmatched junction bases numbered 3, after V lost 4 bases and J lost 4 bases. Germline V gives CDR1 SNHLY, CDR2 FYNNEI. CDR3 sequence (DNA): TGTGCCAGCAGTGCGGAGCGGGGGGGCACCGGGGAGCTGTTTTTT. Translated: CASSAERGGTGELFF. Complete variable domain (other parts from reference TRBV2 and TRBJ2-2): EPEVTQTPSHQVTQMGQEVILRCVPISNHLYFYWYRQILGQKVEFLVSFYNNEISEKSEIFDDQFSVERPDGSNFTLKIRSTKLEDSAMYFCASSAERGGTGELFFGEGSRLTVL.